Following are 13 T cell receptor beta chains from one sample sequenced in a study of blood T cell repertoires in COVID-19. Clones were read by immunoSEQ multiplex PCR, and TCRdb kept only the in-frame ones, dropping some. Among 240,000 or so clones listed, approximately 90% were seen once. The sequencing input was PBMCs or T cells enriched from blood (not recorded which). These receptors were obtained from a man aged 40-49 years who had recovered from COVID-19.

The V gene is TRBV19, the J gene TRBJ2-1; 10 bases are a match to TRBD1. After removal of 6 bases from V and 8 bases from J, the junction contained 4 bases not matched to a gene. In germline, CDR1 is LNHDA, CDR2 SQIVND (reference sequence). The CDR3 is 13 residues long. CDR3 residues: CASRSTGGDEQFF. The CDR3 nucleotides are TGTGCCAGTAGGTCGACAGGGGGCGATGAGCAGTTCTTC.

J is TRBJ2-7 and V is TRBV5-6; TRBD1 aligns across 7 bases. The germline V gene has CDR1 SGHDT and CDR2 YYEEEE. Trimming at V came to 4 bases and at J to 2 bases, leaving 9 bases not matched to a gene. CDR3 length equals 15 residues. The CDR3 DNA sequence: TGTGCCAGCAGCCCGGATCGGACAGGCCCCTACGAGCAGTACTTC. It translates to CASSPDRTGPYEQYF.

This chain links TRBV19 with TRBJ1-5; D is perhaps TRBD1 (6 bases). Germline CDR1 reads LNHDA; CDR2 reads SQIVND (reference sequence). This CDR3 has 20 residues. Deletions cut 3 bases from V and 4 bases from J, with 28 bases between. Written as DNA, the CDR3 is TGTGCCAGTAGTATGGTGTCTGCCCGACAGGCCCTTCGTTTGAATCAGCCCCAGCATTTT. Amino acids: CASSMVSARQALRLNQPQHF.

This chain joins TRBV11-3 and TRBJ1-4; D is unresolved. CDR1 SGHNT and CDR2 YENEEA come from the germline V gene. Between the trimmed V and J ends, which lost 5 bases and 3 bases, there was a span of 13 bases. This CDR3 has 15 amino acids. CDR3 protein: CASSQDRSPNEKLFF. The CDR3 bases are TGTGCCAGCAGCCAAGATCGGAGCCCTAATGAAAAACTGTTTTTT.

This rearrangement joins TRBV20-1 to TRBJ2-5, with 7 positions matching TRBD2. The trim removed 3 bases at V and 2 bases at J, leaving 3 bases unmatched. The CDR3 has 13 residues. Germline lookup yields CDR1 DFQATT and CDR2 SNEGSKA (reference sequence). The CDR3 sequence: CSASFGGQETQYF. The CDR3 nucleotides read TGCAGTGCTAGTTTCGGGGGGCAAGAGACCCAGTACTTC.

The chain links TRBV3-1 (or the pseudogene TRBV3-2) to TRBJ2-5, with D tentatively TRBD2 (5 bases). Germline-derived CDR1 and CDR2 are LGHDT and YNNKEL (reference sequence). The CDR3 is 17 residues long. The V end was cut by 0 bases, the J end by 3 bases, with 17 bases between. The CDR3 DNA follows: TGTGCCAGCAGCCAAGATGAGGGTAAGGGCCCTAAAGAGACCCAGTACTTC. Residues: CASSQDEGKGPKETQYF.

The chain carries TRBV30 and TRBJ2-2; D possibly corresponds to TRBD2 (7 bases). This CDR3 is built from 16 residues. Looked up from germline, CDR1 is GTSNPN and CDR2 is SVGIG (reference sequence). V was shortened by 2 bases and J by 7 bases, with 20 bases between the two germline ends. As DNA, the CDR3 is TGTGCCTGGAGTTGGACTAGGCAGGGGTCGGGCGGGGAGCTGTTTTTT. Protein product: CAWSWTRQGSGGELFF.

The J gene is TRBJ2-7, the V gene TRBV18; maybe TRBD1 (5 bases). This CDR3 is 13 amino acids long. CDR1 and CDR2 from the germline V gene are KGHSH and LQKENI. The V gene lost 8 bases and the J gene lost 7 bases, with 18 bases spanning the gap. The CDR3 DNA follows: TGTGCCAGCGCATGGGGCCTTCTAAGGGAGCAGTACTTC. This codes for CASAWGLLREQYF.

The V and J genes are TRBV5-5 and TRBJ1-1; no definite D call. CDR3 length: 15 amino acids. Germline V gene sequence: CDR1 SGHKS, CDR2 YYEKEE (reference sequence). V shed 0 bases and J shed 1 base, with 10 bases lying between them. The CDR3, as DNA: TGTGCCAGCAGCTTGGGTGGCAGGAAGAACACTGAAGCTTTCTTT. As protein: CASSLGGRKNTEAFF.

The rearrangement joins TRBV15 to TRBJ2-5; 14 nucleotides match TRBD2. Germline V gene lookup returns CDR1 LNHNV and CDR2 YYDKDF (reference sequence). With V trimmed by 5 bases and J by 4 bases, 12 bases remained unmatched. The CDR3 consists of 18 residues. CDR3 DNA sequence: TGTGCCACCAGCGAGTTACGCCCGGGACTAGCGGGGGTAGAGACCCAGTACTTC. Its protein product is CATSELRPGLAGVETQYF.

The CDR3 here is CASTTPGEQYF. DNA for the CDR3: TGTGCCAGCACGACTCCGGGCGAGCAGTACTTC. The V and J genes are TRBV28 and TRBJ2-7, with no clear D. This CDR3 has 11 amino acids. Germline V lookup: CDR1 MDHEN, CDR2 SYDVKM. V lost 7 bases, J lost 6 bases, and 10 bases lay in between.

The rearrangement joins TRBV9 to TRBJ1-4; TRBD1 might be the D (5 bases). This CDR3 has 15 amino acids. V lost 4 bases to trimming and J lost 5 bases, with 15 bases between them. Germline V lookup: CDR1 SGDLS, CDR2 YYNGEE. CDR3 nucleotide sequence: TGTGCCAGCAGCCCCACCAGGGTGGGGAATGAAAAACTGTTTTTT. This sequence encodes CASSPTRVGNEKLFF.

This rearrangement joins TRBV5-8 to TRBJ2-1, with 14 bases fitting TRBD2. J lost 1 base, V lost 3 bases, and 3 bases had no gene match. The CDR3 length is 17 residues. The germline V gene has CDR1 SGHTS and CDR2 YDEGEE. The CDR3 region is CASSYWTSGRSYNEQFF. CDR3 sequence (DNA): TGTGCCAGCAGCTACTGGACTAGCGGGAGGTCCTACAATGAGCAGTTCTTC.